One and the same sample provided the 18 T cell receptor beta chains below, sequenced in a study of cytomegalovirus exposure and HLA in healthy donors. PCR amplification relied on 60 Vbeta primers (plus 13 Jbeta primers). Assay: immunoSEQ multiplex PCR; the TCRdb copy retains only in-frame clones and omits some. Its clone listing holds 45,000 to 50,000 clones. Sequencing used PBMCs. Every receptor here comes from a male donor in good health and CMV-seronegative.

The chain recombines TRBV6-1 with TRBJ1-3; perhaps TRBD1 as D (5 bases). The germline V gene has CDR1 MNHNS and CDR2 SASEGT. This CDR3 comprises 15 residues. V lost 2 bases to trimming and J lost 3 bases, with 11 bases between them. The DNA for the CDR3 is TGTGCCAGCAGTGAAAAGGGACTGAATGGAAACACCATATATTTT. Amino acid sequence: CASSEKGLNGNTIYF.

For the CDR3, the DNA is TGTGCCAGCAGCTTGTTAGGGGGCAATCAGCCCCAGCATTTT. It specifies CASSLLGGNQPQHF. The gene calls are TRBV5-5 and TRBJ1-5, with D possibly matching TRBD1 (5 bases). The germline V gene has CDR1 SGHKS and CDR2 YYEKEE (reference sequence). CDR3 length equals 14 residues. V dropped 1 base and J dropped 2 bases, with 7 bases sitting between them.

The chain uses TRBV7-3 and TRBJ2-7, with D perhaps TRBD2 (7 bases). Looked up from germline, CDR1 is SGHTA and CDR2 is FQGTGA. The CDR3 has 15 amino acids. Trimming took 5 bases from V and 2 from J, leaving 16 bases between them. CDR3 in DNA: TGTGCCAGCAGCGTTCGTGCGGGGGACACCTACGAGCAGTACTTC. Residues: CASSVRAGDTYEQYF. Using reference TRBV7-3 and TRBJ2-7 for the parts outside the CDR3, the full variable domain is GAGVSQTPSNKVTEKGKYVELRCDPISGHTALYWYRQSLGQGPEFLIYFQGTGAADDSGLPNDRFFAVRPEGSVSTLKIQRTERGDSAVYLCASSVRAGDTYEQYFGPGTRLTVT.

This sequence joins TRBV6-1 and TRBJ1-2; D not resolved. Germline CDR1 and CDR2: MNHNS and SASEGT. The CDR3 length is 14 residues. V lost 4 bases, J lost 4 bases, and 13 bases lay in between. The CDR3 loop reads CASSGSLLVYGYTF. CDR3 DNA sequence: TGTGCCAGCAGTGGTAGCCTCCTGGTCTATGGCTACACCTTC.

The J gene is TRBJ1-2, the V gene TRBV6-1; 11 nucleotides match TRBD1. V trimming: 1 base; J trimming: 1 base; junction bases outside the gene matches: 5. The CDR3 totals 17 residues. CDR1 and CDR2 (germline): MNHNS, SASEGT. The CDR3 DNA follows: TGTGCCAGCAGTGAAGTGGGAGGGACAGGGGGTAACTATGGCTACACCTTC. This translates into CASSEVGGTGGNYGYTF.

The V and J genes are TRBV27 and TRBJ1-5, with a possible D match to TRBD1 (6 bases). This CDR3 spans 15 amino acids. Germline CDR1 and CDR2: MNHEY and SMNVEV (reference sequence). Trimming pared 7 bases from V and 0 bases from J, leaving 13 bases between. The CDR3 DNA follows: TGTGCCAGCAAAAGGACAGACTTTAGCAATCAGCCCCAGCATTTT. This translates into CASKRTDFSNQPQHF.

The rearrangement joins TRBV14 to TRBJ1-2; D may be TRBD1 (5 bases). Germline-derived CDR1 and CDR2 are SGHDN and FVKESK. V was cut by 4 bases and J by 4 bases, with 10 bases left in between. This CDR3 comprises 13 residues. The CDR3 DNA is TGTGCCAGCAGCCCCCTTGACAGCTATGGCTACACCTTC. It is translated as CASSPLDSYGYTF.

The V call is TRBV27, the J call TRBJ1-6; no reliable D call. Germline assignment: CDR1 MNHEY and CDR2 SMNVEV (reference sequence). The CDR3 is 14 amino acids. Trimming took off 4 bases at V and 9 bases at J, with 13 bases between the two ends. CDR3 sequence reads: CASSSFEVGSPLHF. In nucleotides, the CDR3 is TGTGCCAGCAGTTCGTTTGAGGTTGGTTCACCCCTCCACTTT.

Judged by frequency, this clone is medium-sized. The chain uses TRBV19 and TRBJ1-2, with TRBD1 identical over 8 bases. The CDR3 is made up of 13 amino acids. V was clipped by 5 bases and J by 6 bases; unmatched bases: 5. Germline assignment: CDR1 LNHDA and CDR2 SQIVND (reference sequence). The CDR3 DNA reads as TGTGCCAGTAGTGTGGACAGGGAAGATGGCTACACCTTC. It codes for CASSVDREDGYTF.

Here the CDR3 DNA reads TGTGCCAGCAGCTACAGGGATGGGGTAGCTTTCTTT. Translating gives CASSYRDGVAFF. The genes are TRBV7-3 and TRBJ1-1; TRBD1 is a possible D gene (6 bases). The CDR3 covers 12 residues. CDR1 and CDR2 (germline): SGHTA, FQGTGA. Trimming removed 4 bases at V and 10 bases at J, with 13 bases between. Supplemented by reference TRBV7-3 and TRBJ1-1, the full variable domain reads GAGVSQTPSNKVTEKGKYVELRCDPISGHTALYWYRQSLGQGPEFLIYFQGTGAADDSGLPNDRFFAVRPEGSVSTLKIQRTERGDSAVYLCASSYRDGVAFFGQGTRLTVV.

The V gene is TRBV6-4, the J gene TRBJ2-1; D is unclear. From germline, CDR1 is MRHNA and CDR2 SNTAGT. The CDR3 is 15 amino acids. Trimming shortened V by 5 bases and J by 0 bases, and 11 bases separated the two germline ends. The CDR3 region is CASSPDPGSYNEQFF. The CDR3 DNA is TGTGCCAGCAGTCCCGACCCGGGCTCCTACAATGAGCAGTTCTTC.

The rearrangement uses TRBV6-5 and TRBJ2-3, with 9 bases lining up with TRBD2. This CDR3 contains 15 residues. V was clipped by 2 bases and J by 2 bases; unmatched bases: 2. The germline V gene has CDR1 MNHEY and CDR2 SVGAGI. In DNA, the CDR3 is TGTGCCAGCAGTTACGAGCGGGGGGCCACAGATACGCAGTATTTT. It yields the protein CASSYERGATDTQYF.

The chain is built from TRBV5-4 and TRBJ2-1; 8 bases are shared with TRBD2. CDR1 SGHNT and CDR2 YYREEE come from the germline V gene (reference sequence). The length of the CDR3 is 15 residues. Trimming cost V 0 bases and J 8 bases; bases outside gene matches: 7. In DNA form, the CDR3 reads TGTGCCAGCAGCTTGGCGGGGGGGCATAGCGATGAGCAGTTCTTC. Encoded protein: CASSLAGGHSDEQFF.

The rearrangement joins TRBV19 to TRBJ1-5, with D possibly matching TRBD1 (5 bases). V lost 0 bases to trimming and J lost 4 bases, with 10 bases between them. In germline, CDR1 is LNHDA, CDR2 SQIVND (reference sequence). The length of the CDR3 is 15 residues. The CDR3 reads CASSIEGRRNQPQHF. Written as DNA, the CDR3 is TGTGCCAGTAGTATAGAGGGGCGGCGGAATCAGCCCCAGCATTTT. Full variable domain (missing parts from reference TRBV19 and TRBJ1-5): DGGITQSPKYLFRKEGQNVTLSCEQNLNHDAMYWYRQDPGQGLRLIYYSQIVNDFQKGDIAEGYSVSREKKESFPLTVTSAQKNPTAFYLCASSIEGRRNQPQHFGDGTRLSIL.

The chain recombines TRBV6-1 with TRBJ1-4; 7 bases are a match to TRBD1. This CDR3 is 14 amino acids long. Germline assignment: CDR1 MNHNS and CDR2 SASEGT. V lost 7 bases and J lost 3; bases outside the gene matches: 5. CDR3 nucleotide sequence: TGTGCCAGCACTCTGACAGGGTCTAATGAAAAACTGTTTTTT. It is translated as CASTLTGSNEKLFF.

This chain connects TRBV19 to TRBJ1-1; a possible D gene is TRBD1 (5 bases). This CDR3 region has 13 residues. Germline V gene lookup returns CDR1 LNHDA and CDR2 SQIVND (reference sequence). Trimming shortened V by 8 bases and J by 1 base, and 11 bases separated the two germline ends. The CDR3 nucleotides read TGTGCCAGTGTGGACACCCCGAACACTGAAGCTTTCTTT. Its protein is CASVDTPNTEAFF. The full variable domain, completed using reference TRBV19 and TRBJ1-1, is DGGITQSPKYLFRKEGQNVTLSCEQNLNHDAMYWYRQDPGQGLRLIYYSQIVNDFQKGDIAEGYSVSREKKESFPLTVTSAQKNPTAFYLCASVDTPNTEAFFGQGTRLTVV.

The rearrangement uses TRBV28 and TRBJ2-7; the match to TRBD1 covers 8 bases. CDR3 length: 15 residues. J was trimmed by 2 bases and V by 3 bases; bases with no gene match: 6. Germline-derived CDR1 and CDR2 are MDHEN and SYDVKM. The CDR3 reads CASSFSGTGTYEQYF. CDR3 nucleotides: TGTGCCAGCAGTTTCTCCGGGACAGGTACCTACGAGCAGTACTTC.

The chain is built from TRBV30 and TRBJ1-1; 7 bases are a match to TRBD1. Trimming took 1 base from V and 5 from J; bases not matched to a gene: 7. CDR1 and CDR2 from the germline V gene are GTSNPN and SVGIG (reference sequence). The CDR3 sequence is 14 residues long. This CDR3 is CAWSAKGARTEAFF. In DNA, the CDR3 is TGTGCCTGGAGTGCGAAGGGGGCGAGGACTGAAGCTTTCTTT.